This T cell receptor (beta chain) was identified during a study of blood T cell repertoires in COVID-19. Turning to the study itself: The cDNA or gDNA used as material had been derived from T cells, B-cell-depleted T cells, or PBMCs.

Sequenced by immunoSEQ multiplex PCR; TCRdb stores in-frame clones only, minus some. The table has some 33,000 clones, approximately 85% seen once; the top ten hold under 8%. CDR3 size: 16 residues. From germline, CDR1 is SGHTA and CDR2 FQGNSA. V lost 5 bases to trimming and J lost 1 base; unmatched junction nucleotides: 9. Input material: peripheral blood. This sequence joins TRBV7-2 and TRBJ1-1; TRBD1 matches at 8 bases. The TCR originated in a man between 60 and 75 years old with active COVID-19. The CDR3 sequence is CASSPRTGQGNTEAFF. In nucleotides, the CDR3 is TGTGCCAGCAGCCCGCGGACAGGGCAGGGGAACACTGAAGCTTTCTTT.